The present entry profiles one T cell receptor beta chain with its context. Its antigen is unknown. Using immunoSEQ multiplex PCR, the repertoire was profiled, and TCRdb retains in-frame clones only, with some absent. Found here are about 55,000 clones, nearly 70% of them singletons; the top ten hold approximately 4.6%. This sample is drawn from a study of CD4+ T cells in melanoma. The V end was cut by 2 bases, the J end by 1 base, with 12 bases between. The CDR3 has 15 amino acids. Germline V gene lookup returns CDR1 MDHEN and CDR2 SYDVKM. Overall study findings and caveats: CD8+ T cell, macrophage and B cell function reportedly correlated with neoantigen-specific CD4+ T cells. Diverse differentiation states were reported for melanoma neoantigen-specific CD4+ T cells.

This clonotype was obtained from a human donor with melanoma. Sequencing used tumor tissue. The genes are TRBV28 and TRBJ2-7; D may match TRBD1 or TRBD2 (5 bases each). CDR3 in amino acids: CASSLNRDGSYEQYF. The DNA of the CDR3 is TGTGCCAGCAGTTTAAACCGGGACGGGTCCTACGAGCAGTACTTC.